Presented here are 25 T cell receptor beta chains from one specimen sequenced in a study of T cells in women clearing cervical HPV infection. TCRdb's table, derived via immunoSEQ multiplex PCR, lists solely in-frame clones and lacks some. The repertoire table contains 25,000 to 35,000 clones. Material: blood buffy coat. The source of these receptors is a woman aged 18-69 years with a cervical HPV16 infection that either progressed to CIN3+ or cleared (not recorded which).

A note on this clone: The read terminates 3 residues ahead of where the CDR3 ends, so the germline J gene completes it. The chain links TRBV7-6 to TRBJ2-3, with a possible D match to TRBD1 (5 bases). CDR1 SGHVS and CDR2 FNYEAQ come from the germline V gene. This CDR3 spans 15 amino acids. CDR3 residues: CASSLAQGVQETQYF. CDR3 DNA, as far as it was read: TGTGCCAGCAGCTTAGCTCAGGGTGTGCAAGAGACG.

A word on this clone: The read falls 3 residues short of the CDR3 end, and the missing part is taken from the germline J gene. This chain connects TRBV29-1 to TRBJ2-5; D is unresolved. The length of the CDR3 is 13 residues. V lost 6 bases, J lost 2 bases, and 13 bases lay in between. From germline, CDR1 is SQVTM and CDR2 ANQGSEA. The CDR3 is CSVHVDLQETQYF. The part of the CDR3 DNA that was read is TGCAGCGTGCACGTTGACTTACAAGAGACC.

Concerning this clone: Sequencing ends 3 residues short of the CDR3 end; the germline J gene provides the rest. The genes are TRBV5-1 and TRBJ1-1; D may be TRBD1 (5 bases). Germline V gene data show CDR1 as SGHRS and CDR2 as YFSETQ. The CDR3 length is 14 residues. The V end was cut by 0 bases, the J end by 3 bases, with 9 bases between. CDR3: CASSLEQGYTEAFF. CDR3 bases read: TGCGCCAGCAGCTTGGAGCAGGGTTACACTGAA.

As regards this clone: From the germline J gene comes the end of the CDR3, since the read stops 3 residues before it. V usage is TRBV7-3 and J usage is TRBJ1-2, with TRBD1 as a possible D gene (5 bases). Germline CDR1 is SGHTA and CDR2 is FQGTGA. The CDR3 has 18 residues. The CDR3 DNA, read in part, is TGTGCCAGCAGCTCCACCCCCATACTAGCGGGAGACGGGGGTACC. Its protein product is CASSSTPILAGDGGT. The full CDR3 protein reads CASSSTPILAGDGGTYTF.

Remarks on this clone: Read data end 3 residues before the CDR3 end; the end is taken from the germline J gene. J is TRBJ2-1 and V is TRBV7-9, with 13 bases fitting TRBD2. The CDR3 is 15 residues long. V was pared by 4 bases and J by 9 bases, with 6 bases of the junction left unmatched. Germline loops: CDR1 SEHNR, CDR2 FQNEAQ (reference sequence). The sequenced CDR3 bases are TGTGCCAGCAGCTCCGGACTAGCGGGGGTTGGTGAG. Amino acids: CASSSGLAGVGE. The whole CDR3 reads CASSSGLAGVGEQFF.

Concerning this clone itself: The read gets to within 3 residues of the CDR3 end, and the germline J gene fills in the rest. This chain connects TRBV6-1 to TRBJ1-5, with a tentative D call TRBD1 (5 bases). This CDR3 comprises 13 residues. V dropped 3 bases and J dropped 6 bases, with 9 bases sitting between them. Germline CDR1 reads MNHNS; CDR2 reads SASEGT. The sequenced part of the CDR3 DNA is TGTGCCAGCAGTGATGGGGGGACTCAGCCC. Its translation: CASSDGGTQP. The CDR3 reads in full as CASSDGGTQPQHF.

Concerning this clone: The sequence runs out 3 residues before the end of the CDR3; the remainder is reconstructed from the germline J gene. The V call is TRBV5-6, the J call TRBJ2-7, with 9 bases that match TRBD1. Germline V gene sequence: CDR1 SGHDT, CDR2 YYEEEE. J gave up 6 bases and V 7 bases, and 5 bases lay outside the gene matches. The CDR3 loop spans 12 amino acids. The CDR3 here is CASQDRGVEQYF. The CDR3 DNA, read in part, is TGTGCCAGCCAGGACAGGGGCGTCGAG.

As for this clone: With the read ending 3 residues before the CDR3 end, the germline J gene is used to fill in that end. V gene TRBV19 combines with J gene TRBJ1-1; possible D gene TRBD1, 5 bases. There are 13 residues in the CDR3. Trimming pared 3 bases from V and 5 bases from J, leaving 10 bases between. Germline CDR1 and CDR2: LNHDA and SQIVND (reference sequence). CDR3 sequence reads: CASSIRGDTEAFF. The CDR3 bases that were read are TGTGCCAGTAGTATTAGAGGGGATACTGAA.

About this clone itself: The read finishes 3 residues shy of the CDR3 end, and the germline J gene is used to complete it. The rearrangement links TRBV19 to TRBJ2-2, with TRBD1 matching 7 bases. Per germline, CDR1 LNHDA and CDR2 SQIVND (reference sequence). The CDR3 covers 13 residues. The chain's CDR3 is CASSARQGEKLFF. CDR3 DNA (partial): TGTGCCAGTAGTGCCCGACAGGGTGAAAAG. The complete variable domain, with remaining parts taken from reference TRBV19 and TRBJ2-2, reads DGGITQSPKYLFRKEGQNVTLSCEQNLNHDAMYWYRQDPGQGLRLIYYSQIVNDFQKGDIAEGYSVSREKKESFPLTVTSAQKNPTAFYLCASSARQGEKLFFGEGSRLTVL.

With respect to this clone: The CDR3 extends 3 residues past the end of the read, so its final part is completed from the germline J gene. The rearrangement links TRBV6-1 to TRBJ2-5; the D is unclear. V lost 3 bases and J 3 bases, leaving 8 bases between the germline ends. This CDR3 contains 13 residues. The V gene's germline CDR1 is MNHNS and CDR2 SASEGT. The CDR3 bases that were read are TGTGCCAGCAGTGATAAGGCAGAAGAGACC. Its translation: CASSDKAEET. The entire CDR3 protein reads CASSDKAEETQYF.

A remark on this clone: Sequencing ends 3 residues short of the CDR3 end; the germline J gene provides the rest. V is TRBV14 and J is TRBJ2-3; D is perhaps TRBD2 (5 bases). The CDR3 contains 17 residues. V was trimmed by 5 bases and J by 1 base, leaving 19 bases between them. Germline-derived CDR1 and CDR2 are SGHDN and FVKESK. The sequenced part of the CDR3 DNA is TGTGCCAGCAGCGATTTCGTTAGGATTAGCGGCACAGATACG. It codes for CASSDFVRISGTDT. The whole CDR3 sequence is CASSDFVRISGTDTQYF.

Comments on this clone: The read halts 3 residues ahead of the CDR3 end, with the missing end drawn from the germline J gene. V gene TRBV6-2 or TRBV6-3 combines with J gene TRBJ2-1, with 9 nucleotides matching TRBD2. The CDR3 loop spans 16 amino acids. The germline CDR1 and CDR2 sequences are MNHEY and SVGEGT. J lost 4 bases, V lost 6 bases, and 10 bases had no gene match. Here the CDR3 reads CASRNFVAGDYNEQFF. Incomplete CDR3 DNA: TGTGCCAGCAGGAACTTCGTAGCGGGGGATTACAATGAG.

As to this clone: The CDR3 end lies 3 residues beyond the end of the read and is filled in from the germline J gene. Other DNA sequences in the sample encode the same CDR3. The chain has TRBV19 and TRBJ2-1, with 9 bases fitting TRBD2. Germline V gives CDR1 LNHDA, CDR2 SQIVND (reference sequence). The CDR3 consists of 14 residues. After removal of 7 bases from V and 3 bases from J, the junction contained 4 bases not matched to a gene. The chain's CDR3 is CASTLAGLYNEQFF. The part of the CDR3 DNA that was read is TGTGCCAGTACTCTAGCGGGACTCTACAATGAG.

The chain's CDR3 is CASSYQVTDTQYF. The sequenced CDR3 bases are TGTGCCAGCAGCTATCAGGTCACAGATACG. This chain connects TRBV7-9 to TRBJ2-3; no firm D call. The CDR3 end lies 3 residues beyond the end of the read and is filled in from the germline J gene. Germline CDR1 SEHNR, CDR2 FQNEAQ (reference sequence). CDR3 length: 13 amino acids. The V end lost 4 bases, the J end lost 2 bases, and 7 bases lay between the germline ends.

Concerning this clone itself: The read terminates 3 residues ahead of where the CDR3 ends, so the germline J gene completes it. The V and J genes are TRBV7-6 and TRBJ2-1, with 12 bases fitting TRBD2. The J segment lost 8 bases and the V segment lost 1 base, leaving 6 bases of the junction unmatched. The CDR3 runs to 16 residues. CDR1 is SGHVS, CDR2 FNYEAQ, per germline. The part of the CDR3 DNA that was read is TGTGCCAGCAGCTTAGGCGCTAGCGGGAGGGCAGATGAG. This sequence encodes CASSLGASGRADE. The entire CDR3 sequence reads CASSLGASGRADEQFF.

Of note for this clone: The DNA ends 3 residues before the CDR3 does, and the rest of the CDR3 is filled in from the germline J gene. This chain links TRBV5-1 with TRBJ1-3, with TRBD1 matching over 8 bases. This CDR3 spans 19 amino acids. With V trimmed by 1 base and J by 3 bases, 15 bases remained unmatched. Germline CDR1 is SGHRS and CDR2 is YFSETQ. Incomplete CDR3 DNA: TGCGCCAGCAGCTTGCTGGGTCGAGGACAGGGTCTAAGTGGAAACACC. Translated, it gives CASSLLGRGQGLSGNT. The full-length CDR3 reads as CASSLLGRGQGLSGNTIYF.

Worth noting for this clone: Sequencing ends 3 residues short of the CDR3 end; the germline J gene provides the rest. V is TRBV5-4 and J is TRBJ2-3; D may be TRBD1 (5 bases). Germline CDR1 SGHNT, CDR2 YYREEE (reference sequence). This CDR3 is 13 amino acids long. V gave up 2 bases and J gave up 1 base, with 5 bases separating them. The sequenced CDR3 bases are TGTGCCAGCAGCTTACAGGGCACAGATACG. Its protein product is CASSLQGTDT. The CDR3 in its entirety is CASSLQGTDTQYF.

CDR3 sequence reads: CASSSGQGALNEQFF. CDR3 DNA, as far as it was read: TGTGCCAGCAGCTCTGGACAGGGGGCACTCAATGAG. This rearrangement joins TRBV7-9 to TRBJ2-1; 11 nucleotides match TRBD1. The CDR3 end falls 3 residues outside the read, so it is completed with the germline J gene. V gave up 4 bases and J gave up 6 bases; unmatched junction bases: 5. The CDR3 covers 15 residues. Germline V gene sequence: CDR1 SEHNR, CDR2 FQNEAQ (reference sequence).

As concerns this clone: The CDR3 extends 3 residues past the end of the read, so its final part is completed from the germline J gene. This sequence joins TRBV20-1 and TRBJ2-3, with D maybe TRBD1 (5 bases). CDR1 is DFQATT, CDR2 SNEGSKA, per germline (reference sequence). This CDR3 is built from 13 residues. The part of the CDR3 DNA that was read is TGCAGTGCTACACCCAACAGGTATCAGCCG. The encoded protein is CSATPNRYQP. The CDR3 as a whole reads CSATPNRYQPQYF.

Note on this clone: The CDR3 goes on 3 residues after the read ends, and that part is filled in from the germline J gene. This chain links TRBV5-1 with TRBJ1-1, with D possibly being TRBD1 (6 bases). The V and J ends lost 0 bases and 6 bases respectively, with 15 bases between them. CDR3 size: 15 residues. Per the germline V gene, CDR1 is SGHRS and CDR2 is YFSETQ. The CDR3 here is CASSLGSGGLAEAFF. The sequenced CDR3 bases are TGCGCCAGCAGCTTGGGGAGTGGGGGCCTTGCTGAA.

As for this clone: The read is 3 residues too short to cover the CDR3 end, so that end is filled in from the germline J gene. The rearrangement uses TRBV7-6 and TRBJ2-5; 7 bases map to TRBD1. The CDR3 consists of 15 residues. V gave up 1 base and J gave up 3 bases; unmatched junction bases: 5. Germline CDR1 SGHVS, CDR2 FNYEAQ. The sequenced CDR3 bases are TGTGCCAGCAGCTTAGGATCCGGGACAGAAGAGACC. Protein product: CASSLGSGTEET. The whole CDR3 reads CASSLGSGTEETQYF.

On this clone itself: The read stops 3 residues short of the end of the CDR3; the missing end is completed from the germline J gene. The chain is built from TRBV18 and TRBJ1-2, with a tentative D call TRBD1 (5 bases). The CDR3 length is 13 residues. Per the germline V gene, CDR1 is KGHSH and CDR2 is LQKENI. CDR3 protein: CASARDYGNDYTF. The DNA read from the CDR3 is TGTGCCAGCGCGAGGGACTATGGCAATGAC.

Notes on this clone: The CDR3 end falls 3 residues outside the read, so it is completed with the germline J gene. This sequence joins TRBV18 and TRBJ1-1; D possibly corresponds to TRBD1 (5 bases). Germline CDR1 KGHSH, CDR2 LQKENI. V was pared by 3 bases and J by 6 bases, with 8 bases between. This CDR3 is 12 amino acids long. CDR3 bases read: TGTGCCAGCTCACCCGCGGGGCCTGAA. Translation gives CASSPAGPE. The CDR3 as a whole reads CASSPAGPEAFF.

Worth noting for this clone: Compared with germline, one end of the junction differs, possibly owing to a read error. Here the CDR3 reads CSARDQGAGYGYTF. The covered CDR3 bases are TGCAGTGCAAGAGACCAGGGGGCAGGCTATGGC. This sequence joins TRBV20-1 and TRBJ1-2; TRBD1 agrees at 8 bases. The sequence runs out 3 residues before the end of the CDR3; the remainder is reconstructed from the germline J gene. The CDR3 runs 14 residues. Looked up from germline, CDR1 is DFQATT and CDR2 is SNEGSKA (reference sequence).

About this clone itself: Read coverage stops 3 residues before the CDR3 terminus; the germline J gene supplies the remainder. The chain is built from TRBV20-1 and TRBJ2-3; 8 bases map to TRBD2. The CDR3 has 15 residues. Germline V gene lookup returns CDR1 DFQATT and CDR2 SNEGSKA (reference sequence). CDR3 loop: CSARDGQGRGETQYF. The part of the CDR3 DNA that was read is TGCAGTGCTAGAGATGGGCAAGGGCGGGGGGAGACG.